The 16 T cell receptor beta chains in this list originate from one sample, sequenced in a study of T cell responses to AZD1222 COVID-19 vaccine. Profiled with immunoSEQ multiplex PCR; TCRdb holds only in-frame clones, not every one. The sample includes approximately 150,000 clones, 90% seen only once; the top ten take roughly 2.8%. The starting material was peripheral blood, obtained on day 0 of AZD1222 vaccination. Source of these receptors: an adult in good health.

In DNA form, the CDR3 reads TGTGCCAGCAGCGTAGGGATGGGTCAGCCCCAGCATTTT. Translating gives CASSVGMGQPQHF. The V call is TRBV9, the J call TRBJ1-5; D unresolved. This CDR3 contains 13 residues. Germline CDR1 reads SGDLS; CDR2 reads YYNGEE. V lost 0 bases and J 6 bases, leaving 7 bases between the germline ends.

The chain uses TRBV19 and TRBJ1-5; the D is unclear. CDR1 is LNHDA, CDR2 SQIVND, per germline (reference sequence). The CDR3 has 15 amino acids. Trimming took 3 bases from V and 2 from J, leaving 11 bases between them. CDR3 sequence: CASSMHALGNQPQHF. For the CDR3, the DNA is TGTGCCAGTAGTATGCATGCGCTAGGCAATCAGCCCCAGCATTTT.

This clone was detected only once. The V and J genes are TRBV7-9 and TRBJ1-2; D possibly corresponds to TRBD1 (6 bases). V was cut by 4 bases and J by 7 bases, with 22 bases left in between. This CDR3 has 16 residues. Germline CDR1 is SEHNR and CDR2 is FQNEAQ (reference sequence). The CDR3 nucleotides read TGTGCCAGCAGCTCATCCCCCACCACAGGGTATGGTGGCTACACCTTC. It encodes CASSSSPTTGYGGYTF.

This chain links TRBV4-3 with TRBJ2-1; 7 bases match TRBD2. The V segment lost 3 bases and the J segment 9 bases; nucleotides outside the gene matches: 11. Germline V lookup: CDR1 LGHNA, CDR2 YSLEER. The CDR3 covers 15 residues. The CDR3 sequence: CASSQRLATSFEQFF. CDR3 DNA sequence: TGCGCCAGCAGCCAGAGACTAGCCACCTCTTTTGAGCAGTTCTTC.

The chain uses TRBV14 and TRBJ1-3; TRBD1 aligns across 7 bases. Per germline, CDR1 SGHDN and CDR2 FVKESK. The CDR3 loop spans 17 amino acids. V was clipped by 1 base and J by 0 bases; unmatched bases: 6. Here the CDR3 DNA reads TGTGCCAGCAGCCAAGTAAGGGACAGAAGCTCTGGAAACACCATATATTTT. Translated: CASSQVRDRSSGNTIYF.

This chain links TRBV5-4 with TRBJ1-2; D ambiguous. V was shortened by 0 bases and J by 0 bases, with 15 bases between the two germline ends. This CDR3 spans 17 amino acids. The V gene's germline CDR1 is SGHNT and CDR2 YYREEE (reference sequence). The CDR3 protein is CASSLDTVGGPNYGYTF. The CDR3 coding sequence is TGTGCCAGCAGCTTGGACACCGTGGGAGGGCCTAACTATGGCTACACCTTC.

The V gene is TRBV6-5, the J gene TRBJ2-2, with 10 bases that match TRBD2. Germline CDR1 MNHEY, CDR2 SVGAGI. V lost 6 bases and J lost 6; bases outside the gene matches: 7. This CDR3 has 15 amino acids. The CDR3 DNA follows: TGTGCCAGCAGAGTAGCGGGGGGCTCCCCCGGGGAGCTGTTTTTT. It yields the protein CASRVAGGSPGELFF.

CDR3 sequence: CASSYRLPTSTDTQYF. The CDR3 DNA follows: TGTGCCAGCAGTTACAGACTACCCACTAGCACAGATACGCAGTATTTT. The chain links TRBV27 to TRBJ2-3; D might be TRBD2 (5 bases). Trimming took 4 bases from V and 0 from J, leaving 14 bases between them. CDR3 length: 16 residues. Germline CDR1 and CDR2: MNHEY and SMNVEV (reference sequence).

Only one count was recorded for this clone. The J gene is TRBJ1-3, the V gene TRBV2, with D perhaps matching TRBD1 (6 bases). V was clipped by 7 bases and J by 2 bases, with 9 bases between them. Per the germline V gene, CDR1 is SNHLY and CDR2 is FYNNEI. The CDR3 is 13 amino acids. CDR3 sequence reads: CASTSGAGNTIYF. As DNA, the CDR3 is TGTGCCAGCACTTCAGGGGCTGGAAACACCATATATTTT. Using reference TRBV2 and TRBJ1-3 for the parts outside the CDR3, the full variable domain is EPEVTQTPSHQVTQMGQEVILRCVPISNHLYFYWYRQILGQKVEFLVSFYNNEISEKSEIFDDQFSVERPDGSNFTLKIRSTKLEDSAMYFCASTSGAGNTIYFGEGSWLTVV.

This chain links TRBV19 with TRBJ2-3; D is possibly TRBD1 (5 bases). There are 12 residues in the CDR3. Germline CDR1 is LNHDA and CDR2 is SQIVND (reference sequence). Trimming took 3 bases from V and 4 from J, leaving 5 bases between them. CDR3 protein: CASSIRADTQYF. For the CDR3, the DNA is TGTGCCAGTAGTATCAGGGCAGATACGCAGTATTTT. The whole variable domain, filled in from reference TRBV19 and TRBJ2-3, reads DGGITQSPKYLFRKEGQNVTLSCEQNLNHDAMYWYRQDPGQGLRLIYYSQIVNDFQKGDIAEGYSVSREKKESFPLTVTSAQKNPTAFYLCASSIRADTQYFGPGTRLTVL.

This rearrangement joins TRBV2 to TRBJ1-1; 7 bases are shared with TRBD1. CDR3 length: 13 residues. The J segment lost 3 bases and the V segment lost 7 bases, leaving 5 bases of the junction unmatched. Germline lookup yields CDR1 SNHLY and CDR2 FYNNEI. The CDR3 reads CASISDRDTEAFF. DNA for the CDR3: TGTGCCAGCATTTCAGACAGGGACACTGAAGCTTTCTTT.

The chain is built from TRBV7-9 and TRBJ1-1, with 10 bases matching TRBD1. With V trimmed by 5 bases and J by 2 bases, 11 bases remained unmatched. This CDR3 is built from 17 residues. Germline lookup yields CDR1 SEHNR and CDR2 FQNEAQ (reference sequence). CDR3 in DNA: TGTGCCAGCAGCGTCCGGGACAGGGGTTTTGTAAACACTGAAGCTTTCTTT. Its translation is CASSVRDRGFVNTEAFF.

V usage is TRBV25-1 and J usage is TRBJ2-1; D possibly uses TRBD1 or TRBD2 (5 bases each). Looked up from germline, CDR1 is MGHDK and CDR2 is SYGVNS. V was clipped by 6 bases and J by 4 bases, with 7 bases between them. There are 12 residues in the CDR3. For the CDR3, the DNA is TGTGCCAGCAGGGGGGATTACAATGAGCAGTTCTTC. Its protein is CASRGDYNEQFF.

This chain joins TRBV7-9 and TRBJ2-7; TRBD1 matches 8 bases. The germline CDR1 and CDR2 sequences are SEHNR and FQNEAQ (reference sequence). The CDR3 has 13 amino acids. Trimming at V came to 0 bases and at J to 6 bases, leaving 1 base not matched to a gene. CDR3: CASSLATGAEQYF. The CDR3, as DNA: TGTGCCAGCAGCTTAGCGACAGGGGCCGAGCAGTACTTC.

V gene TRBV3-1 (or the pseudogene TRBV3-2) combines with J gene TRBJ1-3; D uncertain. The CDR3 has 11 amino acids. Per the germline V gene, CDR1 is LGHDT and CDR2 is YNNKEL (reference sequence). V lost 4 bases and J 5 bases, leaving 3 bases between the germline ends. The CDR3 region has the DNA TGTGCCAGCAGCCGCCGAAACACCATATATTTT. Encoded protein: CASSRRNTIYF.

The chain uses TRBV19 and TRBJ1-1; 8 bases align to TRBD1. V shed 6 bases, J shed 10 bases, and the junction held 10 bases outside the gene matches. CDR3 length equals 13 residues. CDR1 is LNHDA, CDR2 SQIVND, per germline (reference sequence). In DNA form, the CDR3 reads TGTGCCAGTAGGTCAGGGGGCGCGGGAAGAGCTTTCTTT. This encodes CASRSGGAGRAFF. Using reference TRBV19 and TRBJ1-1 for the parts outside the CDR3, the full variable domain is DGGITQSPKYLFRKEGQNVTLSCEQNLNHDAMYWYRQDPGQGLRLIYYSQIVNDFQKGDIAEGYSVSREKKESFPLTVTSAQKNPTAFYLCASRSGGAGRAFFGQGTRLTVV.